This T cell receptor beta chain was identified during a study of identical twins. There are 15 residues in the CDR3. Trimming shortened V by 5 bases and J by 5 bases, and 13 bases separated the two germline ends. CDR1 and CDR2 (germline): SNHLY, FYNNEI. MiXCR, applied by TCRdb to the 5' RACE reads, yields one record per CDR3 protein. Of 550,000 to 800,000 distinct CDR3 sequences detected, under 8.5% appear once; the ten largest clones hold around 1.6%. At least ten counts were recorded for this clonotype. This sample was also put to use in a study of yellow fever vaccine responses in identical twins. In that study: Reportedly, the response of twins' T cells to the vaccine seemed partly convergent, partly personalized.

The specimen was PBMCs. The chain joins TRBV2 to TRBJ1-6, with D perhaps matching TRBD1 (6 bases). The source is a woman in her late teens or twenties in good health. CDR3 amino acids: CASSFPGAHNSPLHF. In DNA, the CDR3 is TGTGCCAGCAGTTTCCCGGGGGCCCATAATTCACCCCTCCACTTT.